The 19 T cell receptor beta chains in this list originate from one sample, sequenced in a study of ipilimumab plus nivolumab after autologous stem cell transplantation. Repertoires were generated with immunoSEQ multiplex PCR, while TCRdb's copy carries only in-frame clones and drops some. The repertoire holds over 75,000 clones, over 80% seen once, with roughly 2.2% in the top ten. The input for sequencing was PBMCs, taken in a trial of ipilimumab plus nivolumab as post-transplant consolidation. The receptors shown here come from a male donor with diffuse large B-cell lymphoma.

This CDR3 reads CASRALADPSKQYF. For the CDR3, the DNA is TGTGCCAGCAGGGCACTAGCGGACCCCTCTAAGCAGTACTTC. The chain has TRBV5-4 and TRBJ2-7, with TRBD2 matching over 8 bases. The CDR3 sequence is 14 residues long. Germline lookup yields CDR1 SGHNT and CDR2 YYREEE (reference sequence). V dropped 5 bases and J dropped 8; count of bases not matched to a gene: 12.

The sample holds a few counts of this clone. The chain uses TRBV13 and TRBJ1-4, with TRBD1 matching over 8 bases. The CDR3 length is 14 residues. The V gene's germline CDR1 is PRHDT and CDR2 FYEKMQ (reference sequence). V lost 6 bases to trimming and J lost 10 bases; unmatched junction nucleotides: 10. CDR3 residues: CASSSGTGGRKLFF. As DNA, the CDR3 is TGTGCCAGCAGTTCCGGGACAGGTGGTCGAAAACTGTTTTTT.

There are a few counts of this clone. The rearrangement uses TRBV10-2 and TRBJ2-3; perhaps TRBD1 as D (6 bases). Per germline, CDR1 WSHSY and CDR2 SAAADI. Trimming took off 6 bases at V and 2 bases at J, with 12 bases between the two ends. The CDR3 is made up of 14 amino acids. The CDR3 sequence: CASSRGYFTDTQYF. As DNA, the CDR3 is TGCGCCAGCAGCAGGGGATACTTCACAGATACGCAGTATTTT.

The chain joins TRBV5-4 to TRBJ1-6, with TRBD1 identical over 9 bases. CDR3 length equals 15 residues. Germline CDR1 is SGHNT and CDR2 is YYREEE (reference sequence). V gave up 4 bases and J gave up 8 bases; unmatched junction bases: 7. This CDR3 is CASSTTGTGYSPLHF. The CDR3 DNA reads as TGTGCCAGCAGCACCACCGGGACAGGGTATTCACCCCTCCACTTT.

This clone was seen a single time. The CDR3 is CASSRREVYNSPLHF. The CDR3, as DNA: TGTGCCAGCAGCCGACGGGAAGTCTATAATTCACCCCTCCACTTT. This chain uses TRBV11-2 with TRBJ1-6; no firm D call. Germline CDR1 and CDR2: SGHAT and FQNNGV. The CDR3 loop spans 15 amino acids. V shed 5 bases and J shed 3 bases, with 11 bases lying between them. Together with reference TRBV11-2 and TRBJ1-6, the CDR3 gives the full variable domain: EAGVAQSPRYKIIEKRQSVAFWCNPISGHATLYWYQQILGQGPKLLIQFQNNGVVDDSQLPKDRFSAERLKGVDSTLKIQPAKLEDSAVYLCASSRREVYNSPLHFGNGTRLTVT.

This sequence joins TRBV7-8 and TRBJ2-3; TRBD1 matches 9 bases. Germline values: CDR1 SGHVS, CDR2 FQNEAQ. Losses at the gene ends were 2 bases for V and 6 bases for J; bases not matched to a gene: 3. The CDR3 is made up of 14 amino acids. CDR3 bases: TGTGCCAGCAGCTTAAGGACAGGGGTCGATACGCAGTATTTT. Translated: CASSLRTGVDTQYF.

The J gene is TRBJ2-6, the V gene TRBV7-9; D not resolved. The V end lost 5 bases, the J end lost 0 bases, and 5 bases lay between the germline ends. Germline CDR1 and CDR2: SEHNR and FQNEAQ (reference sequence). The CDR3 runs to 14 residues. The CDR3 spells CASSVYSGANVLTF. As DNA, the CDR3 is TGTGCCAGCAGCGTATACTCTGGGGCCAACGTCCTGACTTTC.

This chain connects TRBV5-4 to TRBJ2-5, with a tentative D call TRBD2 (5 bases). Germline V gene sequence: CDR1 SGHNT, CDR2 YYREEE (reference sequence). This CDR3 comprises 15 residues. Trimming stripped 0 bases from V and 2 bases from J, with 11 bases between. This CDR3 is CASSLGASGQETQYF. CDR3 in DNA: TGTGCCAGCAGCTTGGGAGCGAGCGGACAAGAGACCCAGTACTTC.

CDR3 sequence: CASSELRRSGARGTQYF. CDR3 nucleotides: TGTGCCAGCAGTGAACTGCGCAGAAGCGGGGCCCGGGGGACCCAGTACTTC. The rearrangement joins TRBV6-1 to TRBJ2-5, with 7 nucleotides matching TRBD2. Germline V lookup: CDR1 MNHNS, CDR2 SASEGT. The CDR3 has 17 residues. With V trimmed by 2 bases and J by 7 bases, 16 bases remained unmatched.

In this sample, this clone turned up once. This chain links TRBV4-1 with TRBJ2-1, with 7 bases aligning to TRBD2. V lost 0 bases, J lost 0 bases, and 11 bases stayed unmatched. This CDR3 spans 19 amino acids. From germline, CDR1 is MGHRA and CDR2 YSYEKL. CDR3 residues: CASSQDKGRVQSSYNEQFF. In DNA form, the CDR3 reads TGCGCCAGCAGCCAAGATAAGGGGAGGGTCCAAAGCTCCTACAATGAGCAGTTCTTC.

CDR3 loop: CASSLKGAGANEQYF. In DNA form, the CDR3 reads TGTGCCAGCAGCTTAAAGGGAGCGGGGGCTAACGAGCAGTACTTC. V usage is TRBV7-8 and J usage is TRBJ2-5; 8 bases align to TRBD2. The DNA end is a closer match to TRBJ2-7, so the J assignment may be wrong. In germline, CDR1 is SGHVS, CDR2 FQNEAQ. The CDR3 sequence is 15 residues long.

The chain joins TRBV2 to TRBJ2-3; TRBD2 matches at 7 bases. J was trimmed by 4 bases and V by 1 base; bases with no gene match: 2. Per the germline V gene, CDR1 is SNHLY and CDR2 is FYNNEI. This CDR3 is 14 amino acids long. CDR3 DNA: TGTGCCAGCAGTGAAGAGGGAGGGGCAGATACGCAGTATTTT. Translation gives CASSEEGGADTQYF.

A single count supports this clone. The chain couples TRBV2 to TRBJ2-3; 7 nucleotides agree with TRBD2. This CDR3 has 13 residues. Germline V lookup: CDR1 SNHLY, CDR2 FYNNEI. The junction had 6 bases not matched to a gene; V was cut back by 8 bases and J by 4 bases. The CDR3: CASGTSEADTQYF. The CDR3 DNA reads TGTGCCAGCGGAACTAGCGAAGCAGATACGCAGTATTTT.

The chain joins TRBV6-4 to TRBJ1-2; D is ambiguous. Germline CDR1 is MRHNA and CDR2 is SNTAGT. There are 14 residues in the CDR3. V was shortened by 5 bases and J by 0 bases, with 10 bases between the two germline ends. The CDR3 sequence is CASSPTAANYGYTF. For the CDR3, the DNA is TGTGCCAGCAGTCCGACTGCAGCTAACTATGGCTACACCTTC.

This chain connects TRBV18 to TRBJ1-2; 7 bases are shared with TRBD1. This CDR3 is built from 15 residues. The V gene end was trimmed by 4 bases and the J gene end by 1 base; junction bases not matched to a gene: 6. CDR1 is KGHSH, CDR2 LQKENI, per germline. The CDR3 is CASSRVGQFNYGYTF. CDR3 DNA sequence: TGTGCCAGCTCACGCGTGGGACAGTTTAACTATGGCTACACCTTC.

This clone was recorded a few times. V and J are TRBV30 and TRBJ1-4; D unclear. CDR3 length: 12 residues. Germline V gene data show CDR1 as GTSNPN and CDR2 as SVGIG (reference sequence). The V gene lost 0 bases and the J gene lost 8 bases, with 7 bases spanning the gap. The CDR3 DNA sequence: TGTGCCTGGAGTGTAGGGCAGGAAAAACTGTTTTTT. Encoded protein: CAWSVGQEKLFF.

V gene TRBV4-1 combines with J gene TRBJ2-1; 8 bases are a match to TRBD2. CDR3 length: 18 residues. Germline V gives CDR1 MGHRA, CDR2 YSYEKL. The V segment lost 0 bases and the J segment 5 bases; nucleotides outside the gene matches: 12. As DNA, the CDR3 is TGCGCCAGCAGCCAAGATCCGGGAGGGCCAAACGTGAACAATGAGCAGTTCTTC. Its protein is CASSQDPGGPNVNNEQFF.

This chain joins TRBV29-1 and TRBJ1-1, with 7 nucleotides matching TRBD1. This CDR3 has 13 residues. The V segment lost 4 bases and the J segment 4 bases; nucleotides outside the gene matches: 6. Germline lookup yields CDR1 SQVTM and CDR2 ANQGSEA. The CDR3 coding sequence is TGCAGCGTTGTGGGGACAGCCGGCACTGAAGCTTTCTTT. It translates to CSVVGTAGTEAFF.

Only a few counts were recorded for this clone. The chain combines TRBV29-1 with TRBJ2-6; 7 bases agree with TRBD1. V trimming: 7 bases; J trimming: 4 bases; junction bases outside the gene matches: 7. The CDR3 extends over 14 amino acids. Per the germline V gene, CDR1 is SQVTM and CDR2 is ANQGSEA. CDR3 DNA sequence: TGCAGCGCCGGAGACAGGGCCGGGGCCAACGTCCTGACTTTC. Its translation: CSAGDRAGANVLTF.